This T cell receptor beta chain was recovered during a study of cytotoxic CD8 clonotypes in ibrutinib-treated CLL. In the study overall: The patient breakdown showed fewer than twelve relapsed/refractory and roughly 14 treatment-naive cases, with about 17 IGHV unmutated. General study results and limits: Among the clonotypes, public ones were uncommon and contracted or held stable on treatment. Clonality rose at ibrutinib response and fell back toward baseline at progression.

The protocol was immunoSEQ multiplex PCR, while the TCRdb copy is restricted to in-frame clones and leaves out a portion. The sample contains about 160,000 clones, around 84% of which appear only once. PBMCs were cryopreserved, and approximately 1.8 micrograms of genomic DNA from them went into TCR beta libraries. This clone was detected once. What it recognizes is unknown. With 5 bases removed from V and 0 bases from J, the gap between germline ends came to 8 bases. The CDR3 is 13 amino acids. Germline-derived CDR1 and CDR2 are LNHDA and SQIVND (reference sequence). The chain links TRBV19 to TRBJ2-7; no firm D call. The clonotype originates from a human donor with chronic lymphocytic leukemia. The starting material was PBMCs, obtained after 12 months of ibrutinib treatment. CDR3 residues: CASSGRTSYEQYF. The DNA of the CDR3 is TGTGCCAGTAGTGGCCGAACCTCCTACGAGCAGTACTTC.